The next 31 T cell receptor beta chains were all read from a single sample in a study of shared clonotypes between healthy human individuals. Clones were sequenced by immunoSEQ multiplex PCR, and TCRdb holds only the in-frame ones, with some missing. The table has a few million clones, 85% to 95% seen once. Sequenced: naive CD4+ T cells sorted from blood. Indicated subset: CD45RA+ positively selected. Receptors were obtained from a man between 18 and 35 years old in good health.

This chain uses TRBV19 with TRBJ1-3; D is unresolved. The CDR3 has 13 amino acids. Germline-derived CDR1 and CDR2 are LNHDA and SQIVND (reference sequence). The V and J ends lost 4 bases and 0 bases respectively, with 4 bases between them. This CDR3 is CASSSGSGNTIYF. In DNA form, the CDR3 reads TGTGCCAGTAGTAGCGGCTCTGGAAACACCATATATTTT.

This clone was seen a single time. DNA of the CDR3: TGTGCCAGCAGTGGGGCCTCAGGGCCCGGGGAGCTGTTTTTT. It is translated as CASSGASGPGELFF. This rearrangement joins TRBV6-5 to TRBJ2-2, with a tentative D call TRBD1 (5 bases). The CDR3 sequence is 14 residues long. Germline V gene data show CDR1 as MNHEY and CDR2 as SVGAGI. V gave up 5 bases and J gave up 6 bases, with 13 bases separating them.

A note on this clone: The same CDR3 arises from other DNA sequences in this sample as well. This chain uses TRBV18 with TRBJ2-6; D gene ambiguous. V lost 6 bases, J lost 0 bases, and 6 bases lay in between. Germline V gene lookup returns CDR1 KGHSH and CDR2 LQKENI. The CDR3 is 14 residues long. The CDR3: CASSRSSGANVLTF. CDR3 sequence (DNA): TGTGCCAGCTCGCGAAGCTCTGGGGCCAACGTCCTGACTTTC.

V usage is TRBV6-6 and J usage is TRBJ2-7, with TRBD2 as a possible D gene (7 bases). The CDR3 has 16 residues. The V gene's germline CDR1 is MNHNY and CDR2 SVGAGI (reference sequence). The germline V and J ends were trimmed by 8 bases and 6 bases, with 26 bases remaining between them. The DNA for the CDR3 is TGTGCCAGCGGGAAAGGAGGGGGAGGGGGGGCAGGCGAGCAGTACTTC. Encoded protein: CASGKGGGGGAGEQYF.

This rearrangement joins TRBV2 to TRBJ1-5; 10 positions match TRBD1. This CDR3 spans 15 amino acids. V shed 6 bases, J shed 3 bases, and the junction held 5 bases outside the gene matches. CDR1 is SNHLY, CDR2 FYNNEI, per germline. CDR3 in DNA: TGTGCCAGCAGGGCCGGGACAGGGGACAATCAGCCCCAGCATTTT. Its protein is CASRAGTGDNQPQHF.

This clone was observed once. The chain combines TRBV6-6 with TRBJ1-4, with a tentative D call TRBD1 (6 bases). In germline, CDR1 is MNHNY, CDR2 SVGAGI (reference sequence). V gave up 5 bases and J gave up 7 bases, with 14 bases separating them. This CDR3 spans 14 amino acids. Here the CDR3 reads CASSRDTGFEKLFF. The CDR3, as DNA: TGTGCCAGCAGTAGGGACACAGGCTTTGAAAAACTGTTTTTT.

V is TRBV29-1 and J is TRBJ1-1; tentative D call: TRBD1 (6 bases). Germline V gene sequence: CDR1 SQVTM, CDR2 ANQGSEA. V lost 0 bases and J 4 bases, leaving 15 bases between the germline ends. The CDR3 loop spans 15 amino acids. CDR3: CSVEEAGGRSTEAFF. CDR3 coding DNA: TGCAGCGTTGAAGAGGCGGGGGGGCGGAGCACTGAAGCTTTCTTT.

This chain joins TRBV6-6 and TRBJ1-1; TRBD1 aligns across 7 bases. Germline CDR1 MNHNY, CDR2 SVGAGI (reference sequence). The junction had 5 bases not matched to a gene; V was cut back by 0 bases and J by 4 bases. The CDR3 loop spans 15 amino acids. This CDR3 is CASSYSGGAITEAFF. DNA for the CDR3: TGTGCCAGCAGTTACTCAGGGGGCGCGATCACTGAAGCTTTCTTT.

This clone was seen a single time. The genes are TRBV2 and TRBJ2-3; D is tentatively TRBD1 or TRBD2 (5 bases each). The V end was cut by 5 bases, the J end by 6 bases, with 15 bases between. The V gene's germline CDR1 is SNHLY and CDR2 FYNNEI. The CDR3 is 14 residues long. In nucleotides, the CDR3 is TGTGCCAGCAGTCGACAGTGGAGGTCGGATACGCAGTATTTT. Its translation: CASSRQWRSDTQYF.

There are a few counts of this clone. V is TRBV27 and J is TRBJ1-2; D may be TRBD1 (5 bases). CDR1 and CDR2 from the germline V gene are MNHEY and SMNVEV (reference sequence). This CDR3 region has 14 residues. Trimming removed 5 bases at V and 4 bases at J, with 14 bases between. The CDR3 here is CASSPRGGVYGYTF. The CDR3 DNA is TGTGCCAGCAGTCCCCGCGGGGGAGTCTATGGCTACACCTTC.

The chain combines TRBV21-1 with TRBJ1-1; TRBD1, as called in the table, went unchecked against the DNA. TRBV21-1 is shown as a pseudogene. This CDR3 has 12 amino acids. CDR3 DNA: TGTGCCAGCAGCTCCAGGGACACTGAAGCTTTCTTT. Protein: CASSSRDTEAFF.

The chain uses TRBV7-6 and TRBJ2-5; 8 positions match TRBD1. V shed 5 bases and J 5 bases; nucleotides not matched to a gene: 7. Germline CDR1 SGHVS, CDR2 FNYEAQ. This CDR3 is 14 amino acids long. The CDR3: CASSMRTGLETQYF. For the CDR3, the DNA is TGTGCCAGCAGCATGCGGACAGGGCTGGAGACCCAGTACTTC.

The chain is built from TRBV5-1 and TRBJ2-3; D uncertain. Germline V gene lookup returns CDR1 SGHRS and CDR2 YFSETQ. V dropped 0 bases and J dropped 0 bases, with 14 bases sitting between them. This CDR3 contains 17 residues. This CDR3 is CASSLAKKAVSTDTQYF. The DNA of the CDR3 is TGCGCCAGCAGCTTGGCCAAGAAGGCAGTTAGCACAGATACGCAGTATTTT.

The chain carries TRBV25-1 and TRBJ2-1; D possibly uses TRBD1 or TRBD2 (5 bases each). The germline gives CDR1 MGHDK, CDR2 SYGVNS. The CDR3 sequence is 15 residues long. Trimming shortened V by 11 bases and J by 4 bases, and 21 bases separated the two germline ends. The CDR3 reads CAVQPGPPLYNEQFF. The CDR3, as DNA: TGTGCCGTCCAACCGGGACCCCCCTTGTACAATGAGCAGTTCTTC. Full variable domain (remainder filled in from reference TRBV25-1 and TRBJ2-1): EADIYQTPRYLVIGTGKKITLECSQTMGHDKMYWYQQDPGMELHLIHYSYGVNSTEKGDLSSESTVSRIRTEHFPLTLESARPSHTSQYLCAVQPGPPLYNEQFFGPGTRLTVL.

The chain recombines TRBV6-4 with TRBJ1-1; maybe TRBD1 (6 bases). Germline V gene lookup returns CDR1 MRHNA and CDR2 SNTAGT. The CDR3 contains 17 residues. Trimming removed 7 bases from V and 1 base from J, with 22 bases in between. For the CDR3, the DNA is TGTGCCAGCACGCCGGAGGGGGGGCAAGTGGAGAACACTGAAGCTTTCTTT. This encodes CASTPEGGQVENTEAFF.

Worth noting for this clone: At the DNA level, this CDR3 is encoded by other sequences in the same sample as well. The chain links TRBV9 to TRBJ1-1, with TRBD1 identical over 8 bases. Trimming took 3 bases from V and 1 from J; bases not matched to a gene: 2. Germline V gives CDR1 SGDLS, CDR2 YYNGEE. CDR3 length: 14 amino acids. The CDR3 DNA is TGTGCCAGCAGCGCCGGACAGGGGAACACTGAAGCTTTCTTT. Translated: CASSAGQGNTEAFF.

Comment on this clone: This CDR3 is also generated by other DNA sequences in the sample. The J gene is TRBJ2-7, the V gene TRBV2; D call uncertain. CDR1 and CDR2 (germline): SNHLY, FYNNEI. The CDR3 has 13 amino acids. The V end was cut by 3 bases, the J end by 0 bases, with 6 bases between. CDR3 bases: TGTGCCAGCAGTGATGGTGCCTCCTACGAGCAGTACTTC. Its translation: CASSDGASYEQYF.

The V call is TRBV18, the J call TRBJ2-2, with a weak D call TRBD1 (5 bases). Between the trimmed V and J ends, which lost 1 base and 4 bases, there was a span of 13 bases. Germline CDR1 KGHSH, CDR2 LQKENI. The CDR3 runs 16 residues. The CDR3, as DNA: TGTGCCAGCTCACCACGTCCGGCAGGGTCCACCGGGGAGCTGTTTTTT. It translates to CASSPRPAGSTGELFF.

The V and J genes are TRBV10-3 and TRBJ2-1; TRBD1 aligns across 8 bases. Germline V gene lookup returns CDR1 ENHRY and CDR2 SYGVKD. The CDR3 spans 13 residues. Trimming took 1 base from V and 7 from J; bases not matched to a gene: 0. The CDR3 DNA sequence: TGTGCCATCAGTGAGTGGACAGGGAATGAGCAGTTCTTC. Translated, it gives CAISEWTGNEQFF.

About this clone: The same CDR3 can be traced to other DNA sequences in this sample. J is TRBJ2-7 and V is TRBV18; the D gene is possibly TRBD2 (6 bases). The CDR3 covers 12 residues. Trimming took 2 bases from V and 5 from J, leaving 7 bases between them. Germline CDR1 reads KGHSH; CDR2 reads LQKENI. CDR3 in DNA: TGTGCCAGCTCACCAGGAGGGAACGAGCAGTACTTC. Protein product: CASSPGGNEQYF.

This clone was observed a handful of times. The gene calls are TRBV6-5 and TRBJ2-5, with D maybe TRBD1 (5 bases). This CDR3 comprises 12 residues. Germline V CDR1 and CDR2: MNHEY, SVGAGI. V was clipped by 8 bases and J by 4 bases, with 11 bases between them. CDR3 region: CASGRGGETQYF. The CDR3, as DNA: TGTGCCAGCGGAAGGGGCGGAGAGACCCAGTACTTC.

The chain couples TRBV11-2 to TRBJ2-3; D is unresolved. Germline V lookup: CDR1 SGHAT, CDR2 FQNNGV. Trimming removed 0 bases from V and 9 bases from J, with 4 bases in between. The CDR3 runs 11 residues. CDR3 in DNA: TGTGCCAGCAGCTTAGACAAGACGCAGTATTTT. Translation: CASSLDKTQYF. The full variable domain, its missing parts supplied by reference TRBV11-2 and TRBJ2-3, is EAGVAQSPRYKIIEKRQSVAFWCNPISGHATLYWYQQILGQGPKLLIQFQNNGVVDDSQLPKDRFSAERLKGVDSTLKIQPAKLEDSAVYLCASSLDKTQYFGPGTRLTVL.

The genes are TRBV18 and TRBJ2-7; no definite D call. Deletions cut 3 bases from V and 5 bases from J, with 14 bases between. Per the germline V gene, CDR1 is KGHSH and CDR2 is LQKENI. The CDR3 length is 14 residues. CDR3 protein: CASSPLLDGDEQYF. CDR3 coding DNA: TGTGCCAGCTCACCCTTACTGGACGGCGACGAGCAGTACTTC. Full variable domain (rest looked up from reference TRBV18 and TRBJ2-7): NAGVMQNPRHLVRRRGQEARLRCSPMKGHSHVYWYRQLPEEGLKFMVYLQKENIIDESGMPKERFSAEFPKEGPSILRIQQVVRGDSAAYFCASSPLLDGDEQYFGPGTRLTVT.

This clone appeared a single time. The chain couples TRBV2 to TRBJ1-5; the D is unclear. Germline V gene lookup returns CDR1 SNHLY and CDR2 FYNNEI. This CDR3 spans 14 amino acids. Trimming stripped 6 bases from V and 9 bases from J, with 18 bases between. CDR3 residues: CASSSDGDMMPQHF. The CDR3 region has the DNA TGTGCCAGCAGCTCGGACGGAGACATGATGCCCCAGCATTTT. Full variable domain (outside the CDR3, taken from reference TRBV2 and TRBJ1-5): EPEVTQTPSHQVTQMGQEVILRCVPISNHLYFYWYRQILGQKVEFLVSFYNNEISEKSEIFDDQFSVERPDGSNFTLKIRSTKLEDSAMYFCASSSDGDMMPQHFGDGTRLSIL.

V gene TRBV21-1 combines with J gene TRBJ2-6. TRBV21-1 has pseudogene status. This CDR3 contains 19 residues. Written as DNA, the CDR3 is TGTGCCAGCAGCGGCTGTACGGGGGCTAACCCCTCTGGGGCCAACGTCCTGACTTTC. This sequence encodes CASSGCTGANPSGANVLTF.

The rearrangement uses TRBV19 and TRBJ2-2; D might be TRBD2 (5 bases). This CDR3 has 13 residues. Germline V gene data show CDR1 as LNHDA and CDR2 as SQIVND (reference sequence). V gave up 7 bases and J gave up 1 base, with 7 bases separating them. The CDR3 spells CASNRENTGELFF. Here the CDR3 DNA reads TGTGCCAGTAACCGGGAGAACACCGGGGAGCTGTTTTTT.

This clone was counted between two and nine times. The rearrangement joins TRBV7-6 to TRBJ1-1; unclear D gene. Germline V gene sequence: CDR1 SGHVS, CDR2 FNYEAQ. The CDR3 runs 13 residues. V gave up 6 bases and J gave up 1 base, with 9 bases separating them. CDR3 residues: CASSLQPNTEAFF. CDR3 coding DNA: TGTGCCAGCAGTCTTCAGCCGAACACTGAAGCTTTCTTT. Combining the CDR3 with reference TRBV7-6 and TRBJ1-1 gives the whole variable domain GAGVSQSPRYKVTKRGQDVALRCDPISGHVSLYWYRQALGQGPEFLTYFNYEAQQDKSGLPNDRFSAERPEGSISTLTIQRTEQRDSAMYRCASSLQPNTEAFFGQGTRLTVV.

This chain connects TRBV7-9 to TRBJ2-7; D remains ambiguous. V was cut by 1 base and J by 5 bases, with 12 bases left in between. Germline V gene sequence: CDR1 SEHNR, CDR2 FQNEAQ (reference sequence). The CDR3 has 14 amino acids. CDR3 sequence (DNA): TGTGCCAGCAGCTTAGGTACAGCCTCGGACGAGCAGTACTTC. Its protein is CASSLGTASDEQYF.

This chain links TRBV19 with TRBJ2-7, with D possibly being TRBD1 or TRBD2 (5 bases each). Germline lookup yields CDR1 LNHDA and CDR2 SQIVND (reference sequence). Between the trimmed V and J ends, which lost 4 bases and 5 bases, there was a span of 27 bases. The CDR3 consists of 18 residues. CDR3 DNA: TGTGCCAGTAGTACAGGGAGTTCTCGTTTATTCCCGGGAAACGAGCAGTACTTC. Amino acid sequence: CASSTGSSRLFPGNEQYF.

CDR3 in amino acids: CASSAQGGANYGYTF. CDR3 DNA sequence: TGTGCCAGCAGCGCTCAAGGGGGAGCTAACTATGGCTACACCTTC. The chain is built from TRBV2 and TRBJ1-2, with D tentatively TRBD1 (6 bases). Germline-derived CDR1 and CDR2 are SNHLY and FYNNEI. Trimming stripped 6 bases from V and 0 bases from J, with 14 bases between. This CDR3 is built from 15 residues.

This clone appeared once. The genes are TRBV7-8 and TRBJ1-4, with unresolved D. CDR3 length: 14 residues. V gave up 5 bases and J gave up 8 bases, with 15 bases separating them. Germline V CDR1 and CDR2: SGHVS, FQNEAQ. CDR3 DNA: TGTGCCAGCAGCCGTAGTGAGGAAAGGGAAAAACTGTTTTTT. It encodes CASSRSEEREKLFF.